The 10 T cell receptor beta chains given below trace back to one sample, sequenced in a study of cytomegalovirus exposure and HLA in healthy donors. The study ran its PCR with 60 Vbeta and 13 Jbeta primers. TCRdb keeps only in-frame clones here, not all; method: immunoSEQ multiplex PCR. Of around 200,000 clones in the sample, almost 85% were seen once. The specimen sequenced was PBMCs. The receptors stem from a middle-aged woman in good health and CMV-seronegative.

V gene TRBV5-1 combines with J gene TRBJ2-1; 9 bases are shared with TRBD2. From germline, CDR1 is SGHRS and CDR2 YFSETQ. V was clipped by 4 bases and J by 9 bases; unmatched bases: 8. CDR3 length equals 14 residues. CDR3 loop: CASSVRSGGGEQFF. For the CDR3, the DNA is TGCGCCAGCAGCGTCCGTAGCGGGGGTGGTGAGCAGTTCTTC.

The rearrangement links TRBV2 to TRBJ2-2, with unresolved D. This CDR3 region has 14 residues. Germline CDR1 is SNHLY and CDR2 is FYNNEI. V was shortened by 8 bases and J by 0 bases, with 10 bases between the two germline ends. The CDR3 is CASLKQSNTGELFF. The CDR3 DNA reads as TGTGCCAGCTTGAAACAGTCGAACACCGGGGAGCTGTTTTTT.

The chain combines TRBV7-9 with TRBJ1-4, with D maybe TRBD1 (5 bases). In germline, CDR1 is SEHNR, CDR2 FQNEAQ (reference sequence). The CDR3 has 18 residues. The V end was cut by 2 bases, the J end by 10 bases, with 26 bases between. CDR3 loop: CASSLTTPGLANLGKLFF. The CDR3 DNA sequence: TGTGCCAGCAGCTTAACAACCCCGGGACTCGCCAACCTGGGAAAACTGTTTTTT.

This clone has a single count. Written as DNA, the CDR3 is TGTGCCACCAGCAGAGTTTACAGGGGGGACGAGCAGTACTTC. The encoded protein is CATSRVYRGDEQYF. The chain combines TRBV15 with TRBJ2-7, with 8 bases that match TRBD1. The junction had 4 bases not matched to a gene; V was cut back by 1 base and J by 5 bases. CDR3 length equals 14 residues. The V gene's germline CDR1 is LNHNV and CDR2 YYDKDF (reference sequence).

The chain combines TRBV6-5 with TRBJ1-3, with 9 bases lining up with TRBD1. Looked up from germline, CDR1 is MNHEY and CDR2 is SVGAGI. This CDR3 comprises 16 residues. V was clipped by 4 bases and J by 0 bases; unmatched bases: 4. The DNA for the CDR3 is TGTGCCAGCAGTTCGCCGACAGGGGGCTCTGGAAACACCATATATTTT. Its protein product is CASSSPTGGSGNTIYF.

The chain is built from TRBV6-6 and TRBJ1-5, with 7 positions matching TRBD1. The CDR3 is 16 residues long. V lost 4 bases and J lost 5; bases outside the gene matches: 11. Germline V gives CDR1 MNHNY, CDR2 SVGAGI (reference sequence). CDR3 DNA: TGTGCCAGCAGTTCCTACGAAGACAGGGAGGATCAGCCCCAGCATTTT. This codes for CASSSYEDREDQPQHF.

The V gene is TRBV19, the J gene TRBJ2-7; 9 nucleotides match TRBD1. The CDR3 totals 15 residues. The V and J ends lost 10 bases and 3 bases, in that order; junction bases with no gene match: 13. CDR1 is LNHDA, CDR2 SQIVND, per germline (reference sequence). The CDR3 DNA sequence: TGTGCCAATCTGATCCGGGACAGGGAAATCTACGAGCAGTACTTC. It specifies CANLIRDREIYEQYF.

The chain uses TRBV6-1 and TRBJ1-4; D is undetermined. CDR3 length: 13 amino acids. The germline V gene has CDR1 MNHNS and CDR2 SASEGT. V lost 8 bases and J lost 8, with 15 bases in between. CDR3 DNA sequence: TGTGCCAGCTCTCTGGCGGGTGAGGAAAAACTGTTTTTT. It is translated as CASSLAGEEKLFF.

The chain employs TRBV5-4 and TRBJ2-1; 7 bases line up with TRBD1. This CDR3 has 16 amino acids. Germline V CDR1 and CDR2: SGHNT, YYREEE (reference sequence). Trimming took 3 bases from V and 4 from J; bases not matched to a gene: 10. DNA for the CDR3: TGTGCCAGCAGCTCGTCCGGGACAGCTTTTTACAATGAGCAGTTCTTC. It is translated as CASSSSGTAFYNEQFF.

The V and J genes are TRBV6-5 and TRBJ1-2; no definite D call. The length of the CDR3 is 15 residues. The V end was cut by 6 bases, the J end by 4 bases, with 18 bases between. The germline V gene encodes CDR1 MNHEY and CDR2 SVGAGI. In nucleotides, the CDR3 is TGTGCCAGCAGGCGACGACTGCTAACTTTCTATGGCTACACCTTC. Protein: CASRRRLLTFYGYTF.